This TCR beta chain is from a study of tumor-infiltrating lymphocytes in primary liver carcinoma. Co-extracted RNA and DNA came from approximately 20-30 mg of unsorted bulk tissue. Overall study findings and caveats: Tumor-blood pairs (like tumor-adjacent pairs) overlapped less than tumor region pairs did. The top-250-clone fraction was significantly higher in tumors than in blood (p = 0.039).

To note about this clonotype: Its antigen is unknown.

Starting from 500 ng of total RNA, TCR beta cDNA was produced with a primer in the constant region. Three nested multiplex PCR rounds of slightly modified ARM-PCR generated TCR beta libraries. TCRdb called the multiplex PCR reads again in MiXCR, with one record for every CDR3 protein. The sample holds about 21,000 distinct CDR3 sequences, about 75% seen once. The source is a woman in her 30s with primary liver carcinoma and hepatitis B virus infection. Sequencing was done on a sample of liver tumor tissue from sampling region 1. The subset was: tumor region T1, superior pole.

In DNA, the CDR3 is TGTGCCAGCAGTTCAAGGTGGCACGGCTTCTTGGATGAGCAGTTCTTC. It codes for CASSSRWHGFLDEQFF. The genes are TRBV11-3 and TRBJ2-1; no clear D. The germline CDR1 and CDR2 sequences are SGHNT and YENEEA. CDR3 size: 16 residues. V was pared by 6 bases and J by 8 bases, with 23 bases between.